One and the same sample provided the 12 T cell receptor beta chains below, sequenced in a study of cytomegalovirus exposure and HLA in healthy donors listed by TCRdb under 2017. Library creation used the immunoSEQ multiplex PCR assay. The multiplex PCR relied on a mix of 60 forward primers for TCR Vbeta segments and 13 reverse primers for TCR Jbeta segments. As stored in TCRdb, this immuneACCESS dataset retains in-frame rearrangements with V and J assigned. A fraction of the clones does not appear; measured against another copy, unresolved V genes explain less than half of the discrepancy, and the remainder lacks a known reason. The sample profile shows about 200,000 clones; 80% to 90% of them were found once. Over 1.5% of the sample goes to the ten largest clones. The source material was PBMCs. Every receptor here comes from a middle-aged man in good health and CMV-seropositive.

Only one count was recorded for this clone. The chain combines TRBV5-1 with TRBJ2-7; D unresolved. From germline, CDR1 is SGHRS and CDR2 YFSETQ. The CDR3 runs to 12 residues. The ends were cut back, 4 bases at V and 5 bases at J, with 10 bases in the middle. The CDR3 DNA reads TGCGCCAGCAGCCCCAGAATCCACGAGCAGTACTTC. Its translation is CASSPRIHEQYF.

This chain uses TRBV27 with TRBJ1-2; 9 nucleotides match TRBD1. With 3 bases clipped from V and 2 bases from J, the junction kept 10 bases outside the gene matches. The CDR3 spans 17 residues. CDR1 is MNHEY and CDR2 is SMNVEV in the germline V gene (reference sequence). The CDR3: CASSFGAGDRGNYGYTF. Here the CDR3 DNA reads TGTGCCAGCAGTTTTGGGGCAGGCGACAGGGGGAACTATGGCTACACCTTC.

The gene calls are TRBV9 and TRBJ2-3; 8 nucleotides agree with TRBD2. This CDR3 comprises 16 residues. With 3 bases clipped from V and 2 bases from J, the junction kept 8 bases outside the gene matches. CDR1 and CDR2 (germline): SGDLS, YYNGEE. The CDR3 is CASSGGGAGATDTQYF. In nucleotides, the CDR3 is TGTGCCAGCAGCGGCGGGGGAGCGGGAGCCACAGATACGCAGTATTTT.

The chain couples TRBV6-5 to TRBJ2-7; 10 nucleotides agree with TRBD1. Trimming took 1 base from V and 2 from J; bases not matched to a gene: 2. The CDR3 loop spans 15 amino acids. Germline-derived CDR1 and CDR2 are MNHEY and SVGAGI. CDR3 bases: TGTGCCAGCAGTTACTTGGACAGGGGGACCTACGAGCAGTACTTC. Translated: CASSYLDRGTYEQYF.

V gene TRBV30 combines with J gene TRBJ1-2; D unclear. V lost 4 bases and J lost 4, with 13 bases in between. Germline V CDR1 and CDR2: GTSNPN, SVGIG (reference sequence). The CDR3 totals 13 residues. CDR3 sequence reads: CAWTIRGLYGYTF. The CDR3 coding sequence is TGTGCCTGGACCATAAGAGGCCTCTATGGCTACACCTTC.

The CDR3 DNA reads TGTGCCAGCAGAAGTGGGAGAGGGACCGGGGAGCTGTTTTTT. Its translation: CASRSGRGTGELFF. This rearrangement joins TRBV28 to TRBJ2-2, with D perhaps TRBD2 (5 bases). Germline values: CDR1 MDHEN, CDR2 SYDVKM. V was clipped by 6 bases and J by 5 bases, with 13 bases between them. The CDR3 has 14 residues.

The CDR3 nucleotides are TGTGCCAGCAGCTTCGGGACTAGCGGGAGCCACTACAATGAGCAGTTCTTC. It encodes CASSFGTSGSHYNEQFF. The V gene is TRBV7-9, the J gene TRBJ2-1; 14 bases fit TRBD2. V shed 3 bases and J 3 bases; nucleotides not matched to a gene: 4. This CDR3 is built from 17 residues. Per germline, CDR1 SEHNR and CDR2 FQNEAQ (reference sequence). Combining the CDR3 with reference TRBV7-9 and TRBJ2-1 gives the whole variable domain DTGVSQNPRHKITKRGQNVTFRCDPISEHNRLYWYRQTLGQGPEFLTYFQNEAQLEKSRLLSDRFSAERPKGSFSTLEIQRTEQGDSAMYLCASSFGTSGSHYNEQFFGPGTRLTVL.

The V call is TRBV4-3, the J call TRBJ2-3, with 7 bases lining up with TRBD2. CDR3 size: 14 residues. Germline CDR1 is LGHNA and CDR2 is YSLEER. V lost 4 bases to trimming and J lost 1 base; unmatched junction nucleotides: 2. CDR3 loop: CASSRLAGTDTQYF. CDR3 DNA sequence: TGCGCCAGCAGCCGGCTAGCGGGCACAGATACGCAGTATTTT.

This chain uses TRBV5-8 with TRBJ1-1; 7 nucleotides agree with TRBD1. The germline V gene has CDR1 SGHTS and CDR2 YDEGEE. Trimming cost V 1 base and J 5 bases; bases outside gene matches: 5. The CDR3 has 14 amino acids. The CDR3 loop reads CASSLSYRGTEAFF. DNA for the CDR3: TGTGCCAGCAGCTTGAGTTACAGGGGTACTGAAGCTTTCTTT.

A remark on this clone: One junction end disagrees with the germline gene, perhaps due to a read error. The V and J genes are TRBV6-6 and TRBJ2-7; D is uncertain. The CDR3 covers 16 residues. The V gene's germline CDR1 is MNHNY and CDR2 SVGAGI (reference sequence). The CDR3 is CASSYHIIRQNYEQCF. The CDR3 region has the DNA TGTGCCAGCAGTTACCACATCATACGTCAGAACTACGAGCAGTGCTTC.

Only a few counts were recorded for this clone. The rearrangement links TRBV5-6 to TRBJ2-7; the D gene is possibly TRBD1 (5 bases). CDR3 size: 13 residues. From germline, CDR1 is SGHDT and CDR2 YYEEEE. Trimming took off 0 bases at V and 5 bases at J, with 9 bases between the two ends. CDR3 DNA sequence: TGTGCCAGCAGCTTGGTATTGGGGCACGAGCAGTACTTC. Translating it yields CASSLVLGHEQYF.

J is TRBJ2-5 and V is TRBV6-5; D not certain. The J call is in doubt because the DNA end fits TRBJ2-7 better. Germline V gene sequence: CDR1 MNHEY, CDR2 SVGAGI. The CDR3 is 14 residues long. The CDR3 loop is CASSYSHRAYEQYF. CDR3 in DNA: TGTGCCAGCAGTTACTCCCACAGAGCCTACGAGCAGTACTTC.